The clone carrying this T cell receptor beta chain was recorded at least ten times. Its antigen is currently unknown. These data come from a study of response to subunit inactivated influenza vaccine. Study-wide findings and caveats: After each seasonal influenza vaccination, few new T cells are recruited, the authors suggested.

Via MiXCR, TCRdb re-called the RT-PCR reads, giving one row per CDR3 protein. The sample records roughly 710,000 distinct CDR3 sequences, roughly 15% being singletons. V lost 5 bases and J lost 5; bases outside the gene matches: 6. Germline CDR1 SGHTA, CDR2 FQGNSA. The CDR3 has 15 amino acids. This specimen consisted of PBMCs from blood, obtained 14 days before vaccination. This sequence originates from a man aged 45 to 65 who received an inactivated influenza vaccine. V and J are TRBV7-2 and TRBJ2-2, with TRBD1 matching 9 bases. CDR3 nucleotide sequence: TGTGCCAGCAGCCGGGACAGGGTGAGGACCGGGGAGCTGTTTTTT. Translating it yields CASSRDRVRTGELFF.